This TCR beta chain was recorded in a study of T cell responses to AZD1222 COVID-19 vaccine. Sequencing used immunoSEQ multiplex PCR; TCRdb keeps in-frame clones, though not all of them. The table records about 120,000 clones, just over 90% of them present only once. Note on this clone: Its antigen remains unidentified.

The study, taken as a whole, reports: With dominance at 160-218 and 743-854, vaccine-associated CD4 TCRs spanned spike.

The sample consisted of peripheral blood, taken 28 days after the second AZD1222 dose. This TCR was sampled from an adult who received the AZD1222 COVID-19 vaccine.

CDR3 residues: CARADSSGNTIYF. CDR3 nucleotides: TGTGCCAGGGCGGATAGCTCTGGAAACACCATATATTTT. The chain uses TRBV2 and TRBJ1-3; D gene unclear. The ends were cut back, 9 bases at V and 0 bases at J, with 9 bases in the middle. Germline V gene lookup returns CDR1 SNHLY and CDR2 FYNNEI. The CDR3 covers 13 residues.